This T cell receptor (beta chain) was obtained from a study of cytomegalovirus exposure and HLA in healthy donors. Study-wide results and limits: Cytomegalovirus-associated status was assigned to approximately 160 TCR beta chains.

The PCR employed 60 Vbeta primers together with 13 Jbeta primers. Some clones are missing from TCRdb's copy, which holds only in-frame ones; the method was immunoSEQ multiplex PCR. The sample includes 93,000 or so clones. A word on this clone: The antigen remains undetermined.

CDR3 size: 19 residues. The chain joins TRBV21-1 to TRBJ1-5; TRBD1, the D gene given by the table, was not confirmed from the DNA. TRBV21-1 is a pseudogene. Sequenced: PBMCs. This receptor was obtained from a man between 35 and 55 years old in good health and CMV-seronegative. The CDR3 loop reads CASSKVWTLTLVSNQPQHF. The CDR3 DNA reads TGTGCCAGCAGCAAAGTCTGGACACTCACGTTAGTTAGCAATCAGCCCCAGCATTTT.